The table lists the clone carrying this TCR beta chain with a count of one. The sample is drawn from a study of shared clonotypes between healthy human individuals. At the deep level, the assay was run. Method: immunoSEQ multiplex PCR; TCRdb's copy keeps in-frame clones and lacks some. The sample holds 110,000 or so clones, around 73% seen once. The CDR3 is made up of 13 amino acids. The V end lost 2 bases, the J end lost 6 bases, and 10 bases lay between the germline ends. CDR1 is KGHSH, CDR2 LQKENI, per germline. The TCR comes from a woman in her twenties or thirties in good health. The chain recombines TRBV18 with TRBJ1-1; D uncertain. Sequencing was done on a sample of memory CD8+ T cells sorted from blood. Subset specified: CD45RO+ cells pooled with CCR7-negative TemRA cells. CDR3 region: CASSPFQVSEAFF. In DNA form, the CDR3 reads TGTGCCAGCTCACCATTTCAAGTTTCTGAAGCTTTCTTT.